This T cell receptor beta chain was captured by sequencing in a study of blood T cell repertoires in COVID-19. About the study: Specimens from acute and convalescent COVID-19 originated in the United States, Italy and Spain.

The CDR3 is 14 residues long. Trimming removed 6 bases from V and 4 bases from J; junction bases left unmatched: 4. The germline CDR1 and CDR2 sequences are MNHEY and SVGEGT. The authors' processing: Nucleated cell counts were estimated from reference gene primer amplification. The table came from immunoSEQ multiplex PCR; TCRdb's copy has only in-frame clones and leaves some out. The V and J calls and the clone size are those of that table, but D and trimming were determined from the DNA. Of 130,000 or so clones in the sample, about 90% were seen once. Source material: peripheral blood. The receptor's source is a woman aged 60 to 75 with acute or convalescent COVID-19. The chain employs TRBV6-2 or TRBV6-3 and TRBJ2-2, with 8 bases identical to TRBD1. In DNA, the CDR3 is TGTGCCAGCAGCGGACAGGGCCGCACCGGGGAGCTGTTTTTT. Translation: CASSGQGRTGELFF.